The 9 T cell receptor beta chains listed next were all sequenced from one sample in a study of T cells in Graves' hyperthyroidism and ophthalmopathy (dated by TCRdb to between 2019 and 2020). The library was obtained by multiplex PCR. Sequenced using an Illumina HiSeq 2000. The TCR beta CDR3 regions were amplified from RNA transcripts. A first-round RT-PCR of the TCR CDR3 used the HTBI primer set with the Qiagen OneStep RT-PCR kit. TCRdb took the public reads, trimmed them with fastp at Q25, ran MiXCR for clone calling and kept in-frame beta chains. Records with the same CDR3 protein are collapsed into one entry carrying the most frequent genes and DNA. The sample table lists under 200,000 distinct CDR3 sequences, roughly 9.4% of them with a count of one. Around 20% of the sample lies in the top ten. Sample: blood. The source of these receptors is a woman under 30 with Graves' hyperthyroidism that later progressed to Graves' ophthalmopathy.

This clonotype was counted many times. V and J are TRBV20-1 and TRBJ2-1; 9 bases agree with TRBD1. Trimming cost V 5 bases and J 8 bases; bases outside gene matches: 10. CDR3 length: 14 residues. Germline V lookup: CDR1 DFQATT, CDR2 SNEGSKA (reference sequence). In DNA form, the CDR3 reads TGCAGTGCTTACGGGACAGGGCGGTCGGATGAGCAGTTCTTC. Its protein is CSAYGTGRSDEQFF.

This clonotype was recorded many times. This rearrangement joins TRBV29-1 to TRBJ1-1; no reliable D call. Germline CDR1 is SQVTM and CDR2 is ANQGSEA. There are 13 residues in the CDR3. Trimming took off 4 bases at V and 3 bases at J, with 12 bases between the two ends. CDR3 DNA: TGCAGCGTTGTCCCGCCAGTTGACACTGAAGCTTTCTTT. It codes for CSVVPPVDTEAFF.

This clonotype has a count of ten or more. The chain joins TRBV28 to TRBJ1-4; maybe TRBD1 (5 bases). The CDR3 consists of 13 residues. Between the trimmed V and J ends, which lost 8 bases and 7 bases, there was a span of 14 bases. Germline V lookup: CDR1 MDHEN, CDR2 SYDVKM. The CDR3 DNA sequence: TGTGCCAGCCTCGGGGGGGGAGGTGAAAAACTGTTTTTT. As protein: CASLGGGGEKLFF.

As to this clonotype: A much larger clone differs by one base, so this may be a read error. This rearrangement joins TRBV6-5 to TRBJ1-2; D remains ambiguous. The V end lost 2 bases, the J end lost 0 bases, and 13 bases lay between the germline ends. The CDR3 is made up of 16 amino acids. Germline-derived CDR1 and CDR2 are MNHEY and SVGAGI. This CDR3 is CASSYTLSWANYGYTF. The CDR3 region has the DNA TGTGCCAGCAGTTACACCCTGAGCTGGGCTAACTATGGCTACACCTTC.

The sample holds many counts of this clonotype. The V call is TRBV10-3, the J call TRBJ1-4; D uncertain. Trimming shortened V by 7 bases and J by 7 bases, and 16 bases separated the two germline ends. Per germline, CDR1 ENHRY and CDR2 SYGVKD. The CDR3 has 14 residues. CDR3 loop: CAITPGPVGEKLFF. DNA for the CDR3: TGTGCCATCACCCCGGGCCCCGTTGGTGAAAAACTGTTTTTT.

In nucleotides, the CDR3 is TGTGCCAGCAGTGATTCGGGACAGCTCAATGAGCAGTTCTTC. Translation: CASSDSGQLNEQFF. The gene calls are TRBV25-1 and TRBJ2-1; 7 nucleotides match TRBD1. The germline V gene encodes CDR1 MGHDK and CDR2 SYGVNS. There are 14 residues in the CDR3. Losses at the gene ends were 3 bases for V and 6 bases for J; bases not matched to a gene: 5. Filled out from reference TRBV25-1 and TRBJ2-1, the complete variable domain reads EADIYQTPRYLVIGTGKKITLECSQTMGHDKMYWYQQDPGMELHLIHYSYGVNSTEKGDLSSESTVSRIRTEHFPLTLESARPSHTSQYLCASSDSGQLNEQFFGPGTRLTVL.

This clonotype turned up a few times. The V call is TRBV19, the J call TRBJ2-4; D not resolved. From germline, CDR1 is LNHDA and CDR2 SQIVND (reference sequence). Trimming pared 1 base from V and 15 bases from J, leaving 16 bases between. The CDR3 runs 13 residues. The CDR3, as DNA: TGTGCCAGTAGTATAGGTGGCACTCAAACTACGTACTTC. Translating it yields CASSIGGTQTTYF.

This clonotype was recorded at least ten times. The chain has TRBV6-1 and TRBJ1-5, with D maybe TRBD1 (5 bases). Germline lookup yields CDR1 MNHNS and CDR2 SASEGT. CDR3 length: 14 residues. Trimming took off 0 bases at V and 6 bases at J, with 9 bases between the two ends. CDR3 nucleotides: TGTGCCAGCAGTGAAGCGGGGGGGACTCAGCCCCAGCATTTT. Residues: CASSEAGGTQPQHF.

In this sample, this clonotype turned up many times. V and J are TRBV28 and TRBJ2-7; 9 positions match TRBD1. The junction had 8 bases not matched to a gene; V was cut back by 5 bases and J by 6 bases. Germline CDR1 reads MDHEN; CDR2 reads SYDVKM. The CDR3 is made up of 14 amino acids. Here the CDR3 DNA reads TGTGCCAGCAGTCCCAAGACAGGGGGGTTCGAGCAGTACTTC. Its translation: CASSPKTGGFEQYF. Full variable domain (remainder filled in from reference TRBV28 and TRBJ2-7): DVKVTQSSRYLVKRTGEKVFLECVQDMDHENMFWYRQDPGLGLRLIYFSYDVKMKEKGDIPEGYSVSREKKERFSLILESASTNQTSMYLCASSPKTGGFEQYFGPGTRLTVT.